One sample yielded the 5 T cell receptor beta chains listed below, sequenced in a study of blood T cell repertoires in COVID-19. Clones were sequenced by immunoSEQ multiplex PCR, and TCRdb holds only the in-frame ones, with some missing. This sample has approximately 50,000 clones, with 90% found just once. The specimen sequenced was peripheral blood. These receptors were taken from a man aged 40-50 years with acute or convalescent COVID-19.

As DNA, the CDR3 is TGTGCCAGCAGCTCTACTAGGGACACCGGGGAGCTGTTTTTT. Translation gives CASSSTRDTGELFF. The V gene is TRBV11-2, the J gene TRBJ2-2; a weak D match, TRBD2 (5 bases). The CDR3 extends over 14 amino acids. From germline, CDR1 is SGHAT and CDR2 FQNNGV. Trimming cost V 4 bases and J 3 bases, with 9 bases left between them.

V and J are TRBV10-3 and TRBJ2-3; TRBD2 agrees at 9 bases. V lost 9 bases and J lost 0; bases outside the gene matches: 4. CDR1 is ENHRY, CDR2 SYGVKD, per germline. This CDR3 is 14 amino acids long. CDR3 in amino acids: CAITLAGSTDTQYF. The CDR3 DNA reads as TGTGCCATTACTCTAGCGGGGAGCACAGATACGCAGTATTTT.

CDR3 sequence (DNA): TGTGCCAGCAGCGTAAGGTCTACCTGGGGAGGGACCCAGTACTTC. It translates to CASSVRSTWGGTQYF. V and J are TRBV9 and TRBJ2-5; D perhaps matches TRBD2 (6 bases). V lost 1 base to trimming and J lost 7 bases, with 17 bases between them. The germline V gene encodes CDR1 SGDLS and CDR2 YYNGEE. The CDR3 extends over 15 amino acids.

The chain employs TRBV11-1 and TRBJ2-5; 8 nucleotides line up with TRBD2. This CDR3 contains 13 residues. Germline V lookup: CDR1 SGHAT, CDR2 FQDESV (reference sequence). V shed 3 bases and J 5 bases; nucleotides not matched to a gene: 2. The chain's CDR3 is CASSLTSVETQYF. CDR3 nucleotide sequence: TGTGCCAGCAGCTTGACTAGCGTTGAGACCCAGTACTTC.

The sample holds one count of this clone. This chain uses TRBV2 with TRBJ2-5, with 8 bases matching TRBD2. Germline CDR1 SNHLY, CDR2 FYNNEI. With 8 bases clipped from V and 4 bases from J, the junction kept 15 bases outside the gene matches. The CDR3 has 16 residues. CDR3 residues: CASPTPKREMGETQYF. In nucleotides, the CDR3 is TGTGCCAGCCCCACCCCCAAGCGGGAGATGGGAGAGACCCAGTACTTC.